The 8 T cell receptor beta chains below come from one sample, sequenced in a study of tumour-infiltrating T cells in Burkitt lymphoma. TCRdb's copy holds only in-frame clones and misses some; the assay was immunoSEQ multiplex PCR. The top ten clones hold around 2.9% of a sample with about 50,000 clones, around 30% of them seen once. Specimen: tumor tissue. The receptors stem from a human donor with Burkitt lymphoma.

The J gene is TRBJ2-3, the V gene TRBV7-9; D is ambiguous. The CDR3 loop spans 12 amino acids. CDR1 is SEHNR and CDR2 is FQNEAQ in the germline V gene (reference sequence). With 4 bases removed from V and 4 bases from J, the gap between germline ends came to 6 bases. CDR3 sequence: CASSSQSDTQYF. CDR3 coding DNA: TGTGCCAGCAGCTCACAGTCAGATACGCAGTATTTT. Filled out from reference TRBV7-9 and TRBJ2-3, the complete variable domain reads DTGVSQNPRHKITKRGQNVTFRCDPISEHNRLYWYRQTLGQGPEFLTYFQNEAQLEKSRLLSDRFSAERPKGSFSTLEIQRTEQGDSAMYLCASSSQSDTQYFGPGTRLTVL.

V is TRBV5-1 and J is TRBJ1-1, with no clear D. V lost 4 bases and J lost 7, with 17 bases in between. In germline, CDR1 is SGHRS, CDR2 YFSETQ. The CDR3 consists of 14 residues. The CDR3 sequence is CASSRGSSTGEAFF. CDR3 in DNA: TGCGCCAGCAGCCGCGGTTCTTCCACGGGTGAAGCTTTCTTT.

This clone was detected a few times. V and J are TRBV5-1 and TRBJ2-2, with 7 nucleotides matching TRBD2. The germline gives CDR1 SGHRS, CDR2 YFSETQ. V trimming: 0 bases; J trimming: 5 bases; junction bases outside the gene matches: 10. This CDR3 region has 17 residues. The CDR3 loop is CASSLEWTGGLTGELFF. In DNA form, the CDR3 reads TGCGCCAGCAGCTTGGAATGGACGGGGGGTTTGACCGGGGAGCTGTTTTTT.

In this sample, this clone turned up a few times. This chain connects TRBV4-3 to TRBJ1-1; TRBD1 might be the D (5 bases). Germline values: CDR1 LGHNA, CDR2 YSLEER. V shed 3 bases and J shed 5 bases, with 10 bases lying between them. The CDR3 is made up of 13 amino acids. CDR3 in DNA: TGCGCCAGCAGCCAGACTTCAGGGACTGAAGCTTTCTTT. Encoded protein: CASSQTSGTEAFF.

In this sample, this clone turned up a few times. The rearrangement uses TRBV5-6 and TRBJ2-3, with 8 bases identical to TRBD2. This CDR3 contains 14 residues. V dropped 4 bases and J dropped 6; count of bases not matched to a gene: 7. The germline V gene has CDR1 SGHDT and CDR2 YYEEEE. The CDR3, as DNA: TGTGCCAGCAGCCCTTGGGCGGGGGGCGATACGCAGTATTTT. This encodes CASSPWAGGDTQYF.

This clone appeared a single time. The chain joins TRBV5-1 to TRBJ2-3; possibly TRBD1 for D (6 bases). V was trimmed by 0 bases and J by 5 bases, leaving 13 bases between them. This CDR3 comprises 15 residues. Germline values: CDR1 SGHRS, CDR2 YFSETQ. The CDR3 region has the DNA TGCGCCAGCAGCTTGGGGCAGGGGCCGGGAGATACGCAGTATTTT. Protein sequence: CASSLGQGPGDTQYF.

This chain joins TRBV6-5 and TRBJ2-2; D ambiguous. The CDR3 has 12 amino acids. CDR1 MNHEY and CDR2 SVGAGI come from the germline V gene. The V end lost 5 bases, the J end lost 7 bases, and 8 bases lay between the germline ends. CDR3 residues: CASSPNLGELFF. CDR3 nucleotides: TGTGCCAGCAGTCCGAACCTCGGGGAGCTGTTTTTT.

This clone was recorded a few times. This chain uses TRBV5-1 with TRBJ2-5; perhaps TRBD2 as D (6 bases). The CDR3 has 15 amino acids. CDR1 SGHRS and CDR2 YFSETQ come from the germline V gene. V dropped 0 bases and J dropped 6 bases, with 15 bases sitting between them. CDR3 sequence: CASSLGGEAGKTQYF. Written as DNA, the CDR3 is TGCGCCAGCAGCTTGGGGGGGGAGGCAGGGAAGACCCAGTACTTC.